This T cell receptor beta chain is from a study of blood T cell repertoires in COVID-19. This CDR3 is 15 amino acids long. The V gene end was trimmed by 6 bases and the J gene end by 1 base; junction bases not matched to a gene: 4. Germline V gene sequence: CDR1 SEHNR, CDR2 FQNEAQ (reference sequence). Only in-frame clones appear in the TCRdb table, and some are missing; sequencing was by immunoSEQ multiplex PCR. This sample has about 160,000 clones, with roughly 84% found just once. This receptor was taken from a man aged 55 to 69 who had recovered from COVID-19. Sequenced material: peripheral blood. V is TRBV7-9 and J is TRBJ2-2, with 8 bases identical to TRBD1. CDR3 bases: TGTGCCAGCAGGCCAACAGGGGGGAACACCGGGGAGCTGTTTTTT. The encoded protein is CASRPTGGNTGELFF. The variable domain in full, completed from reference TRBV7-9 and TRBJ2-2, reads DTGVSQNPRHKITKRGQNVTFRCDPISEHNRLYWYRQTLGQGPEFLTYFQNEAQLEKSRLLSDRFSAERPKGSFSTLEIQRTEQGDSAMYLCASRPTGGNTGELFFGEGSRLTVL.